This T cell receptor beta chain originates from a study of T-cell reconstitution after alpha-beta-depleted transplantation in children. The authors prepared the TCRbeta library with unique molecular identifiers. TCRdb called the PCR reads again in MiXCR, with one record for every CDR3 protein. The table includes some 400,000 distinct CDR3 sequences, over 20% detected once. CDR3 size: 14 residues. V lost 6 bases to trimming and J lost 11 bases; unmatched junction nucleotides: 8. This clonotype was counted ten times or more. The chain recombines TRBV12-3 or TRBV12-4 with TRBJ1-6; TRBD1 matches at 9 bases. The sequence came from a human donor who donated a stem cell graft to a child with acute myeloid leukemia. Sequencing was performed on PBMCs from the stem cell graft donor, taken from the stem cell graft. The CDR3 region is CASRTGTGTTPLHF. The CDR3 coding sequence is TGTGCCAGCAGAACCGGGACAGGGACTACACCCCTCCACTTT.